These 14 T cell receptor beta chains were sequenced from one sample in a study of T cell responses to AZD1222 COVID-19 vaccine. Data came from immunoSEQ multiplex PCR; TCRdb stores just in-frame clones and leaves some out. The sample shows about 160,000 clones, around 90% of them seen only once. This specimen was peripheral blood, taken 28 days after the second AZD1222 dose. The receptor set was obtained from an adult who received the AZD1222 COVID-19 vaccine.

The V gene is TRBV6-6, the J gene TRBJ1-1; D ambiguous. Germline V gene sequence: CDR1 MNHNY, CDR2 SVGAGI (reference sequence). V was clipped by 2 bases and J by 4 bases, with 11 bases between them. CDR3 size: 14 residues. This chain's CDR3 is CASSYPPQSTEAFF. The DNA for the CDR3 is TGTGCCAGCAGTTACCCCCCACAGAGCACTGAAGCTTTCTTT.

On this clone: One end of the junction is discordant with germline, which a read error may explain. The V gene is TRBV12-3 or TRBV12-4, the J gene TRBJ2-7; D may be TRBD1 (6 bases). The CDR3 loop spans 12 amino acids. As DNA, the CDR3 is TGTGCCAGCAGTCCCACTGGGGGCCCACCTCACTTC. Translated, it gives CASSPTGGPPHF.

This chain joins TRBV29-1 and TRBJ1-4; 7 bases agree with TRBD1. The CDR3 is made up of 14 amino acids. Germline V gene lookup returns CDR1 SQVTM and CDR2 ANQGSEA. Unmatched junction bases numbered 12, after V lost 6 bases and J lost 8 bases. CDR3 in amino acids: CSVIDRATREKLFF. The DNA of the CDR3 is TGCAGCGTGATAGACAGGGCAACCAGGGAAAAACTGTTTTTT.

This clone is a singleton in its sample. The J gene is TRBJ2-7, the V gene TRBV21-1; the D segment call TRBD2 is taken from the table without a DNA check. TRBV21-1 is a pseudogene. CDR3 length: 14 amino acids. CDR3 nucleotide sequence: TGTGCCAGCAGCAAGGGGACGGGGGCCTACGAGCAGTACTTC. Protein product: CASSKGTGAYEQYF.

The chain is built from TRBV13 and TRBJ2-2; 8 positions match TRBD2. Unmatched junction bases numbered 11, after V lost 7 bases and J lost 4 bases. CDR3 length: 16 amino acids. The germline gives CDR1 PRHDT, CDR2 FYEKMQ (reference sequence). CDR3 loop: CASTQKVAGRTGELFF. The CDR3 nucleotides read TGTGCCAGCACCCAGAAAGTAGCGGGGCGCACCGGGGAGCTGTTTTTT. The full variable domain, its missing parts supplied by reference TRBV13 and TRBJ2-2, is AAGVIQSPRHLIKEKRETATLKCYPIPRHDTVYWYQQGPGQDPQFLISFYEKMQSDKGSIPDRFSAQQFSDYHSELNMSSLELGDSALYFCASTQKVAGRTGELFFGEGSRLTVL.

The CDR3 nucleotides read TGTGCCAGCAGCTTATCCGGACGTAATGAAAAACTGTTTTTT. Translation gives CASSLSGRNEKLFF. V usage is TRBV7-9 and J usage is TRBJ1-4; D is unclear. Germline lookup yields CDR1 SEHNR and CDR2 FQNEAQ (reference sequence). CDR3 length: 14 residues. V was pared by 2 bases and J by 4 bases, with 8 bases between. The complete variable domain, with remaining parts taken from reference TRBV7-9 and TRBJ1-4, reads DTGVSQNPRHKITKRGQNVTFRCDPISEHNRLYWYRQTLGQGPEFLTYFQNEAQLEKSRLLSDRFSAERPKGSFSTLEIQRTEQGDSAMYLCASSLSGRNEKLFFGSGTQLSVL.

This chain joins TRBV10-3 and TRBJ2-1, with TRBD2 matching over 7 bases. With V trimmed by 7 bases and J by 0 bases, 6 bases remained unmatched. Germline CDR1 reads ENHRY; CDR2 reads SYGVKD. The CDR3 is made up of 15 amino acids. This chain's CDR3 is CAIKRGEGSYNEQFF. Here the CDR3 DNA reads TGTGCCATCAAACGGGGGGAGGGCTCCTACAATGAGCAGTTCTTC.

The rearrangement links TRBV18 to TRBJ1-2; 8 bases align to TRBD1. CDR1 and CDR2 (germline): KGHSH, LQKENI. CDR3 length: 17 residues. Germline trimming cut 2 bases from V and 4 bases from J; bases unmatched to any gene: 12. The CDR3 bases are TGTGCCAGCTCACCAGAACCCGTCAGGGGGCGCGTCTATGGCTACACCTTC. It codes for CASSPEPVRGRVYGYTF.

This clone was counted a few times. The CDR3 here is CASSFSNTGELFF. Written as DNA, the CDR3 is TGTGCCAGCAGTTTTTCCAACACCGGGGAGCTGTTTTTT. The chain uses TRBV12-3 or TRBV12-4 and TRBJ2-2; D is ambiguous. Trimming shortened V by 3 bases and J by 2 bases, and 4 bases separated the two germline ends. The CDR3 is made up of 13 amino acids.

The chain joins TRBV5-1 to TRBJ2-5; no firm D call. This CDR3 is built from 14 residues. V lost 6 bases and J 2 bases, leaving 14 bases between the germline ends. Germline-derived CDR1 and CDR2 are SGHRS and YFSETQ. Written as DNA, the CDR3 is TGCGCCAGCAATCTAAGGGCGGAACAAGAGACCCAGTACTTC. Protein: CASNLRAEQETQYF.

The chain couples TRBV18 to TRBJ1-1, with D unclear. The CDR3 spans 14 residues. Germline V gene data show CDR1 as KGHSH and CDR2 as LQKENI. V lost 3 bases, J lost 1 base, and 9 bases lay in between. CDR3 DNA sequence: TGTGCCAGCTCACCGTTTAAGGGGAACACTGAAGCTTTCTTT. Its protein is CASSPFKGNTEAFF.

The chain uses TRBV6-2 or TRBV6-3 and TRBJ1-2; D is undetermined. CDR3 length: 13 residues. Trimming took off 2 bases at V and 4 bases at J, with 8 bases between the two ends. In germline, CDR1 is MNHEY, CDR2 SVGEGT. The CDR3 nucleotides read TGTGCCAGCAGTTACGAGGATATCTATGGCTACACCTTC. As protein: CASSYEDIYGYTF.

This chain joins TRBV5-6 and TRBJ1-1, with D possibly TRBD1 on 6 matching bases. Germline V CDR1 and CDR2: SGHDT, YYEEEE. V gave up 4 bases and J gave up 6 bases, with 22 bases separating them. This CDR3 is 16 amino acids long. The CDR3 reads CASSPRGGTLQAEAFF. DNA for the CDR3: TGTGCCAGCAGCCCTAGGGGGGGGACGCTCCAGGCTGAAGCTTTCTTT.

This clone was counted a single time. The CDR3, as DNA: TGTGCCAGCAGCTTCAAGGGGGTTGTCGGCACTGAAGCTTTCTTT. It translates to CASSFKGVVGTEAFF. This chain links TRBV7-2 with TRBJ1-1, with D possibly being TRBD1 (6 bases). In germline, CDR1 is SGHTA, CDR2 FQGNSA. This CDR3 comprises 15 residues. Trimming took off 3 bases at V and 4 bases at J, with 15 bases between the two ends.